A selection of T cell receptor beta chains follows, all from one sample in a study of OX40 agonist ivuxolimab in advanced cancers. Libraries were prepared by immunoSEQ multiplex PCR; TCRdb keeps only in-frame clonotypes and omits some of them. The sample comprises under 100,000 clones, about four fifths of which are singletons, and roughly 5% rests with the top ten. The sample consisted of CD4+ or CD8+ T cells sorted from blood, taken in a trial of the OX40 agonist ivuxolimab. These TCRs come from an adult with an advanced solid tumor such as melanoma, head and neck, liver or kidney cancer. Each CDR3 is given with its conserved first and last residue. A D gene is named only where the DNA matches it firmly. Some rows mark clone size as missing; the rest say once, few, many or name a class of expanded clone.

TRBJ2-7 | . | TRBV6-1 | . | CASSVEAGGPYEQYF | TGTGCCAGCAGTGTAGAGGCCGGGGGCCCTTACGAGCAGTACTTC
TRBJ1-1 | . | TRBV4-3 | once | CASSQDDGGETEAFF | TGCGCCAGCAGCCAAGATGACGGGGGAGAGACTGAAGCTTTCTTT
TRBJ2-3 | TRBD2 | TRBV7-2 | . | CASSLGTSGHGTQYF | TGTGCCAGCAGCTTGGGGACTAGCGGCCATGGTACGCAGTATTTT
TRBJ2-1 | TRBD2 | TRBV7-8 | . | CASSFGTSGNEQFF | TGTGCCAGCAGCTTTGGGACTAGTGGCAATGAGCAGTTCTTC
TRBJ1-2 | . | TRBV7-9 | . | CASSPNGVVDGYTF | TGTGCCAGCAGCCCCAATGGGGTTGTCGATGGCTACACCTTC
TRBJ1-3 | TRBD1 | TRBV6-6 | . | CAVGTGAGSGNTIYF | TGTGCCGTGGGGACAGGGGCTGGGTCTGGAAACACCATATATTTT
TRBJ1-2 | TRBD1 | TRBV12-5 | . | CASGSIQGNYGYTF | TGTGCTAGTGGTTCCATACAGGGGAACTATGGCTACACCTTC
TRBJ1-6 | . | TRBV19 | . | CASSMKGLGDNSYNSPLHF | TGTGCCAGTAGTATGAAAGGTTTGGGGGACAACTCCTATAATTCACCCCTCCACTTT
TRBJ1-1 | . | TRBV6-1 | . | CASSDRGGDTEAFF | TGTGCCAGCAGTGATCGGGGCGGTGACACTGAAGCTTTCTTT
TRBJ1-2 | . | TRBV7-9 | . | CASSLGGGISYTF | TGTGCCAGCAGCTTAGGAGGGGGGATAAGCTACACCTTC
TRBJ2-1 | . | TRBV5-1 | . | CASKVYDNEQFF | TGCGCCAGCAAGGTTTATGACAATGAGCAGTTCTTC
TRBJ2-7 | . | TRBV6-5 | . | CASSYKDSGYEQYF | TGTGCCAGCAGTTACAAGGACAGCGGATACGAGCAGTACTTC
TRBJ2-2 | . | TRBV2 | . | CASSAQGGMDTGELFF | TGTGCCAGCAGCGCTCAGGGGGGAATGGACACCGGGGAGCTGTTTTTT
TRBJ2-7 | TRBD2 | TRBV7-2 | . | CASSLVGGRAHEQYF | TGTGCCAGTAGCTTAGTGGGCGGGAGGGCCCACGAGCAGTACTTC
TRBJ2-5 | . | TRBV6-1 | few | CASSVSRGGETQYF | TGTGCCAGCAGTGTCTCTAGGGGTGGAGAGACCCAGTACTTC
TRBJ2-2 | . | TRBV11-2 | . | CASRYRLTANTGELFF | TGTGCCAGCAGGTACCGGCTCACCGCGAACACCGGGGAGCTGTTTTTT
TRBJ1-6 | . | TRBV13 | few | CASSLDLGSPLHF | TGTGCCAGCAGCTTAGATCTGGGGTCACCCCTCCACTTT
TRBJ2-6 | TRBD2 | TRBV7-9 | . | CASSLKAGVTAGANVLTF | TGTGCCAGCAGCTTAAAAGCGGGGGTGACGGCCGGGGCCAACGTCCTGACTTTC
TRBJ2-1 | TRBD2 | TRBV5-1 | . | CASSLDLAGANNEQFF | TGCGCCAGCAGCTTGGATCTAGCGGGCGCAAACAATGAGCAGTTCTTC
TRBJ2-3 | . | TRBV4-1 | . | CASSQDPTSTDTQYF | TGCGCCAGCAGCCAAGATCCCACGAGCACAGATACGCAGTATTTT
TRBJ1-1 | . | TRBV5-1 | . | CASSLVEGLNTEAFF | TGCGCCAGCAGCTTGGTTGAGGGGTTGAACACTGAAGCTTTCTTT
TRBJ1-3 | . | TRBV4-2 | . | CASSQAVARTSSGNTIYF | TGTGCCAGCAGCCAAGCCGTGGCCAGGACTTCCTCTGGAAACACCATATATTTT
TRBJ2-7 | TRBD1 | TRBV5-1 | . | CASSSRDRDNEQYF | TGCGCCAGCAGCTCCCGGGACAGGGACAACGAGCAGTACTTC
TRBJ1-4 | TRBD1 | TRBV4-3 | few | CASSQHPAGTGEKLFF | TGCGCCAGCAGCCAACACCCTGCGGGGACAGGTGAAAAACTGTTTTTT
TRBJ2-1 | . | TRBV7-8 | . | CASSPTDGNEQFF | TGTGCCAGCAGCCCCACGGACGGCAATGAGCAGTTCTTC
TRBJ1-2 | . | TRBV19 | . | CASTPVTAGYIGYTF | TGTGCCAGTACCCCTGTTACGGCAGGGTACATAGGCTACACCTTC
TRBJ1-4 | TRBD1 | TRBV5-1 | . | CASAQGPNEKLFF | TGCGCCAGCGCACAGGGGCCTAATGAAAAACTGTTTTTT
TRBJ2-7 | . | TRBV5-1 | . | CASRASSYEQYF | TGCGCCAGCAGGGCGAGCTCCTACGAGCAGTACTTC
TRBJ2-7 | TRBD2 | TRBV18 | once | CASSPLWPGLSGSSNEQYF | TGTGCCAGCTCACCATTGTGGCCGGGACTAAGCGGGAGTTCGAATGAGCAGTACTTC